Listed below are T cell receptor beta chains from one sample, sequenced in a study of blood T cell repertoires in COVID-19. Produced via immunoSEQ multiplex PCR; TCRdb's table is partial and in-frame only. The table lists 200,000 to 300,000 clones, around 87% of them singletons, with about 1.6% in the top ten. Sequenced sample: peripheral blood. Receptors were obtained from a woman between 40 and 55 years old who had recovered from COVID-19. The CDR3 runs from the conserved cysteine through the conserved F or W. A D gene is named only where the DNA matches it firmly. Expanded clones are given a class, and other clones once, few, many or no size at all.

J | size | V | D | CDR3 | DNA
TRBJ2-1 | - | TRBV9 | TRBD2 | CASSRGLAGWGEQFF | TGTGCCAGCAGCAGGGGACTAGCGGGCTGGGGGGAGCAGTTCTTC
TRBJ1-5 | - | TRBV2 | - | CASSLGTRNQPQHF | TGTGCCAGCAGCCTCGGGACACGGAATCAGCCCCAGCATTTT
TRBJ1-2 | - | TRBV5-1 | - | CASSLGARFIDGYTF | TGCGCCAGCAGCTTGGGGGCCAGGTTTATCGATGGCTACACCTTC
TRBJ2-7 | - | TRBV4-2 | TRBD2 | CASSQDPGQVAGVYEQYF | TGTGCCAGCAGCCAAGACCCCGGTCAGGTAGCGGGGGTCTACGAGCAGTACTTC
TRBJ1-4 | - | TRBV12-3/TRBV12-4 | - | CASSLQQGEKLFF | TGTGCCAGCAGTTTACAACAGGGAGAAAAACTGTTTTTT
TRBJ1-3 | - | TRBV19 | - | CASSINFSGNTIYF | TGTGCCAGTAGTATCAATTTCTCTGGAAACACCATATATTTT
TRBJ2-3 | - | TRBV7-2 | - | CASSLMGLTDTQYF | TGTGCCAGCAGCTTAATGGGCCTGACAGATACGCAGTATTTT
TRBJ2-1 | - | TRBV7-8 | TRBD2 | CASSSSGGTYNEQFF | TGTGCCAGCAGCTCTAGCGGGGGGACGTACAATGAGCAGTTCTTC
TRBJ2-7 | - | TRBV7-9 | - | CASSSGNQDYEQYF | TGTGCCAGCAGCTCCGGAAACCAGGACTACGAGCAGTACTTC
TRBJ1-1 | - | TRBV30 | TRBD1 | CAWDRVGNTEAFF | TGTGCCTGGGACAGGGTGGGGAACACTGAAGCTTTCTTT
TRBJ2-1 | - | TRBV11-2 | - | CASSLDLSSYNEQFF | TGTGCCAGCAGCTTAGATCTTAGCTCCTACAATGAGCAGTTCTTC
TRBJ2-3 | - | TRBV7-9 | TRBD1 | CASSPRHRGAKKDTQYF | TGTGCCAGCAGCCCCCGCCACAGGGGTGCTAAGAAAGATACGCAGTATTTT
TRBJ1-1 | - | TRBV7-9 | - | CASSLARGMNTEAFF | TGTGCCAGCAGCTTAGCTAGGGGCATGAACACTGAAGCTTTCTTT
TRBJ2-2 | - | TRBV27 | TRBD2 | CASRIVGRGDRPGELFF | TGTGCCAGCAGAATAGTCGGGAGGGGGGACCGGCCCGGGGAGCTGTTTTTT
TRBJ1-4 | - | TRBV12-3/TRBV12-4 | - | CATRRAGDEKLFF | TGTGCCACTCGTAGGGCGGGGGATGAAAAACTGTTTTTT
TRBJ1-2 | - | TRBV2 | - | CASTEGVLDGYTF | TGTGCCAGCACCGAAGGGGTTCTCGATGGCTACACCTTC
TRBJ1-2 | - | TRBV5-6 | - | CASSLNGPYGYTF | TGTGCCAGCAGCTTGAATGGCCCCTATGGCTACACCTTC
TRBJ1-1 | - | TRBV7-9 | TRBD1 | CASSYGTDEAFF | TGTGCCAGCAGCTATGGGACAGACGAAGCTTTCTTT
TRBJ1-1 | - | TRBV4-3 | TRBD1 | CASSQQQGYYTEAFF | TGCGCCAGCAGCCAACAACAGGGGTATTACACTGAAGCTTTCTTT
TRBJ1-1 | - | TRBV19 | - | CASRGGGLPSNTEAFF | TGTGCCAGTAGAGGGGGGGGACTACCCTCGAACACTGAAGCTTTCTTT
TRBJ2-1 | - | TRBV10-3 | TRBD2 | CAIGSLAGTNEQFF | TGTGCCATCGGCTCGCTAGCGGGGACCAATGAGCAGTTCTTC
TRBJ1-2 | - | TRBV6-5 | TRBD1 | CASSYRTGVDYGYTF | TGTGCCAGCAGTTACCGGACAGGGGTTGACTATGGCTACACCTTC
TRBJ1-1 | - | TRBV5-1 | - | CASSWGGYSEAFF | TGCGCCAGCAGCTGGGGCGGTTACAGCGAAGCTTTCTTT
TRBJ2-7 | - | TRBV27 | - | CASSPGIGQFSYEQYF | TGTGCCAGCAGTCCGGGGATAGGACAGTTCTCCTACGAGCAGTACTTC
TRBJ2-7 | once | TRBV6-5 | TRBD2 | CASKRTSGLYEQYF | TGTGCCAGCAAAAGGACTAGCGGTTTATACGAGCAGTACTTC
TRBJ1-1 | once | TRBV10-3 | - | CAIRSGQGAFF | TGTGCCATCAGGAGTGGGCAGGGGGCTTTCTTT
TRBJ1-1 | - | TRBV9 | TRBD1 | CASSVGNAGGTEAFF | TGTGCCAGCAGCGTAGGGAACGCAGGGGGCACTGAAGCTTTCTTT
TRBJ1-1 | once | TRBV10-2 | - | CASSERQGGEAFF | TGCGCCAGCAGTGAGAGGCAGGGCGGTGAAGCTTTCTTT
TRBJ2-7 | - | TRBV7-5 | - | CASPPGLGPYEQYF | TGTGCCAGTCCACCGGGACTAGGACCCTACGAGCAGTACTTC
TRBJ1-2 | - | TRBV29-1 | - | CSVEDVDIFNYGYTF | TGCAGCGTTGAAGACGTCGACATATTTAACTATGGCTACACCTTC
TRBJ2-3 | - | TRBV5-1 | TRBD2 | CASSLGAGDSTDTQYF | TGCGCCAGCAGCTTGGGAGCGGGGGATAGCACAGATACGCAGTATTTT
TRBJ1-2 | - | TRBV7-8 | - | CASSPWLGAAGYGYTF | TGTGCCAGCAGCCCCTGGTTGGGGGCCGCAGGGTATGGCTACACCTTC
TRBJ1-3 | - | TRBV5-8 | - | CASSFSTGSSSGNTIYF | TGTGCCAGCAGCTTTTCGACAGGATCCAGCTCTGGAAACACCATATATTTT
TRBJ2-3 | - | TRBV6-2/TRBV6-3 | - | CASSYQQGPDTQYF | TGTGCCAGCAGTTACCAACAGGGCCCAGATACGCAGTATTTT
TRBJ1-2 | - | TRBV27 | TRBD1 | CASRKTGGHYGYTF | TGTGCCAGCAGGAAGACAGGGGGGCACTATGGCTACACCTTC
TRBJ2-3 | - | TRBV5-5 | TRBD2 | CASSGGTSGVADTQYF | TGTGCCAGCAGCGGCGGGACTAGCGGGGTCGCAGATACGCAGTATTTT
TRBJ1-3 | - | TRBV28 | - | CASSFGARSGNTIYF | TGTGCCAGCAGTTTTGGGGCCCGCTCTGGAAACACCATATATTTT
TRBJ2-2 | - | TRBV30 | TRBD1 | CAWNPGQGDTGELFF | TGTGCCTGGAATCCGGGACAGGGGGACACCGGGGAGCTGTTTTTT
TRBJ1-2 | - | TRBV6-6 | - | CASSPGGRGYTF | TGTGCCAGCAGTCCCGGGGGACGCGGCTACACCTTC
TRBJ2-7 | - | TRBV29-1 | - | CSVDGPIGGEQYF | TGCAGCGTCGACGGACCTATTGGAGGTGAGCAGTACTTC
TRBJ2-7 | - | TRBV12-5 | - | CASGLAGIVDEQYF | TGTGCTAGTGGTTTGGCGGGGATTGTCGACGAGCAGTACTTC
TRBJ2-7 | - | TRBV2 | - | CASSPRSYEQYF | TGTGCCAGCTCCCCCCGTAGCTACGAGCAGTACTTC
TRBJ2-4 | - | TRBV18 | TRBD1 | CASSPLTGAQNIQYF | TGTGCCAGCTCACCTCTGACAGGGGCCCAAAACATTCAGTACTTC
TRBJ1-6 | - | TRBV14 | TRBD1 | CASSHLAGRDSNSPLHF | TGTGCCAGCAGCCACCTGGCCGGGAGGGACAGCAATTCACCCCTCCACTTT
TRBJ2-2 | - | TRBV5-1 | - | CASSLAGHNTGELFF | TGCGCCAGCAGCTTGGCAGGCCACAACACCGGGGAGCTGTTTTTT
TRBJ1-4 | once | TRBV9 | TRBD1 | CASSAGDRPNEKLFF | TGTGCCAGCAGCGCCGGGGACAGGCCTAATGAAAAACTGTTTTTT
TRBJ2-2 | - | TRBV5-1 | TRBD2 | CASSLDPSGANTGELFF | TGCGCCAGCAGCTTGGACCCTAGCGGGGCCAACACCGGGGAGCTGTTTTTT
TRBJ1-2 | - | TRBV19 | TRBD1 | CASSFDRGPAGYTF | TGTGCCAGTAGTTTCGACAGGGGGCCAGCGGGCTACACCTTC
TRBJ1-2 | - | TRBV30 | - | CAWSVYLYGYTF | TGTGCCTGGAGTGTCTACCTCTATGGCTACACCTTC
TRBJ2-3 | once | TRBV5-4 | TRBD2 | CASSLVSGGPDTQYF | TGTGCCAGCAGCTTGGTTAGCGGGGGACCAGATACGCAGTATTTT
TRBJ1-2 | - | TRBV5-1 | TRBD1 | CASSPDRGYGYTF | TGCGCCAGCAGCCCCGACAGGGGCTATGGCTACACCTTC
TRBJ2-3 | - | TRBV7-9 | - | CASSSSSGSTDTQYF | TGTGCCAGCAGCTCATCAAGCGGTAGCACAGATACGCAGTATTTT
TRBJ2-7 | - | TRBV7-2 | TRBD1 | CASSLVAGQDYEQYF | TGTGCCAGCAGCTTAGTAGCCGGACAGGACTACGAGCAGTACTTC
TRBJ1-1 | - | TRBV18 | TRBD1 | CASSWTGTANTEAFF | TGTGCCAGCTCATGGACCGGGACAGCGAACACTGAAGCTTTCTTT
TRBJ2-3 | - | TRBV9 | - | CASSVVPLEGTDTQYF | TGTGCCAGCAGCGTAGTCCCCCTTGAGGGCACAGATACGCAGTATTTT
TRBJ2-2 | - | TRBV6-5 | TRBD1 | CASSPDRGVTGELFF | TGTGCCAGCAGTCCCGACAGGGGCGTCACCGGGGAGCTGTTTTTT
TRBJ1-1 | - | TRBV4-3 | - | CASSPPGRRNTEAFF | TGCGCCAGCAGCCCTCCAGGGCGGAGGAACACTGAAGCTTTCTTT